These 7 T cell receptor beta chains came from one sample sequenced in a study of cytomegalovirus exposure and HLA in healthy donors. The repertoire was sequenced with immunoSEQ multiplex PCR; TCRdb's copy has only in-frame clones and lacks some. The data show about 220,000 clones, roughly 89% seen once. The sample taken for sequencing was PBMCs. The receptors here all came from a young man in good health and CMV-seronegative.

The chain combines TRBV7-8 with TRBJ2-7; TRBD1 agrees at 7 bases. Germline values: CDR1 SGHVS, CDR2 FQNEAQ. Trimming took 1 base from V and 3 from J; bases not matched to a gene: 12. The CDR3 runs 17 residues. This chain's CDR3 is CASSLVGSGTVFYEQYF. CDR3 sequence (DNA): TGTGCCAGCAGCTTAGTAGGATCTGGGACAGTGTTCTACGAGCAGTACTTC. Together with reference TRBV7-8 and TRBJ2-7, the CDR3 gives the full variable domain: GAGVSQSPRYKVAKRGQDVALRCDPISGHVSLFWYQQALGQGPEFLTYFQNEAQLDKSGLPSDRFFAERPEGSVSTLKIQRTQQEDSAVYLCASSLVGSGTVFYEQYFGPGTRLTVT.

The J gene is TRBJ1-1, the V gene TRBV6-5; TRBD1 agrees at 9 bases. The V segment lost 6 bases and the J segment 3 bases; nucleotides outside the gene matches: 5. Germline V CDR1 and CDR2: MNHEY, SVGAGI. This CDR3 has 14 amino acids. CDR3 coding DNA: TGTGCCAGCAGCTATTGGACAGGGGACACTGAAGCTTTCTTT. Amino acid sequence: CASSYWTGDTEAFF.

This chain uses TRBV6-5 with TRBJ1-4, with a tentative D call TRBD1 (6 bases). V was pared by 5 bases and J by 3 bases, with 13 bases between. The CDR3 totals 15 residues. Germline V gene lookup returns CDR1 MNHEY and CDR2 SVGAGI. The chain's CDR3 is CASSHRTASNEKLFF. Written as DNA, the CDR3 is TGTGCCAGCAGTCACAGGACAGCCTCTAATGAAAAACTGTTTTTT.

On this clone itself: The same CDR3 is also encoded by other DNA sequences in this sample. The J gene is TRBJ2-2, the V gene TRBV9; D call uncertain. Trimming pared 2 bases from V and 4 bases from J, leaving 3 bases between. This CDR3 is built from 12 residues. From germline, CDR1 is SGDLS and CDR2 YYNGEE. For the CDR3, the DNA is TGTGCCAGCAGCGTGAGCACCGGGGAGCTGTTTTTT. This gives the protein CASSVSTGELFF.

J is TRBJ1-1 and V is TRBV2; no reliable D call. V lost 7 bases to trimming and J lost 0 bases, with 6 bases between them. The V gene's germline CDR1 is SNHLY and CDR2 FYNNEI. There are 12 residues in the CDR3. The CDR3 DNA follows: TGTGCCAGCAACAGCATGAACACTGAAGCTTTCTTT. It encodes CASNSMNTEAFF.

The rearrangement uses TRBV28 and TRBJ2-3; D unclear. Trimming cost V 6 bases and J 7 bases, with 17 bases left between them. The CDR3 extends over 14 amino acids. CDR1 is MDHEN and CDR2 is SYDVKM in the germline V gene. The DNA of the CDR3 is TGTGCCAGCAGGAGGTTGGATCCAGCCTATACGCAGTATTTT. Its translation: CASRRLDPAYTQYF.

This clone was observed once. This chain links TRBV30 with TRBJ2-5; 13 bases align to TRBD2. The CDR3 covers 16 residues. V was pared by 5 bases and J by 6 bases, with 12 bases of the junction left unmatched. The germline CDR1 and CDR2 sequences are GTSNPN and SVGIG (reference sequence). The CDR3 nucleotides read TGTGCCTGGTCCGGGTCGGGACTAGCGGGGATAAAGACCCAGTACTTC. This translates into CAWSGSGLAGIKTQYF.